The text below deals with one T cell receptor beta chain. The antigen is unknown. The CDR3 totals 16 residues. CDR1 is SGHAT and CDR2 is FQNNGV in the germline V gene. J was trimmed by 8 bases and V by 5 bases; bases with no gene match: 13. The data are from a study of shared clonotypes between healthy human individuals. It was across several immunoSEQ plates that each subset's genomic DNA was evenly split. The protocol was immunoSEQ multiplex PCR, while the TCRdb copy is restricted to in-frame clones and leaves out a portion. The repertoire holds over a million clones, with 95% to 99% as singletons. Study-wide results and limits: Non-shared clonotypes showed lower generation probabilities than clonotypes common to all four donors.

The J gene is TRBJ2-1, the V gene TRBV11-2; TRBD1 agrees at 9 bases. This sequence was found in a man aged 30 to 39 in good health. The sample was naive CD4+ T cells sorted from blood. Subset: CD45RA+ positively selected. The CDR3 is CASSSRGTGIQDEQFF. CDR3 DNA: TGTGCCAGCAGCAGTCGGGGGACAGGGATACAAGATGAGCAGTTCTTC.